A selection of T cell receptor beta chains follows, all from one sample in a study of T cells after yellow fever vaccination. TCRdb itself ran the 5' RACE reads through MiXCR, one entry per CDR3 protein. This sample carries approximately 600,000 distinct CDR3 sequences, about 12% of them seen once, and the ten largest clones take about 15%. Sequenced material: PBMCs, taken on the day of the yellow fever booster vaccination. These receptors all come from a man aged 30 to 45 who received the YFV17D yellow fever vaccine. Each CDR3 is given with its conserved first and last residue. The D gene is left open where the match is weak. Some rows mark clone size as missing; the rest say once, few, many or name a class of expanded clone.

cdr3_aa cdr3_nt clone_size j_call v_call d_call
CASSFLAGESPPYEQYF TGTGCCAGCAGTTTCCTGGCGGGAGAGTCCCCTCCCTACGAGCAGTACTTC - TRBJ2-7 TRBV12-3/TRBV12-4 TRBD2
CASSPPVIGVGYTF TGTGCCAGCTCACCACCGGTCATTGGGGTTGGCTACACCTTC few TRBJ1-2 TRBV18 -
CASSIRSGRGSYNEQFF TGTGCCAGTAGTATACGGAGCGGACGTGGCTCCTACAATGAGCAGTTCTTC - TRBJ2-1 TRBV19 -
CASSPDHAGIQYF TGTGCCAGCAGTCCCGATCACGCGGGTATCCAGTACTTC - TRBJ2-5 TRBV12-3/TRBV12-4 -
CASSQVLGGLAGVSQYF TGCGCCAGCAGCCAAGTTTTAGGGGGACTAGCGGGTGTTTCGCAGTACTTC few TRBJ2-7 TRBV4-1 TRBD2
CAISAGGLQPQHF TGTGCCATCAGTGCAGGGGGCCTTCAGCCCCAGCATTTT - TRBJ1-5 TRBV10-3 TRBD1
CATSSQTSGTDTQYF TGTGCCACCAGCAGCCAGACTAGCGGCACAGATACGCAGTATTTT - TRBJ2-3 TRBV15 TRBD2
CATYSGGGAGELFF TGTGCCACTTATAGCGGGGGAGGCGCCGGGGAGCTGTTTTTT many TRBJ2-2 TRBV7-8 TRBD2
CATGLEVYNEQFF TGTGCCACCGGGCTAGAGGTCTACAATGAGCAGTTCTTC many TRBJ2-1 TRBV15 -
CASSPGWGSTSYNEQFF TGTGCCAGCAGCCCGGGATGGGGAAGTACCTCCTACAATGAGCAGTTCTTC many TRBJ2-1 TRBV7-2 -
CASSQGLAGVWNEQFF TGCGCCAGCAGCCAAGGACTAGCGGGAGTATGGAATGAGCAGTTCTTC - TRBJ2-1 TRBV4-1 TRBD2
CASSPGTAGNTIYF TGTGCCAGCAGCCCCGGGACAGCTGGAAACACCATATATTTT many TRBJ1-3 TRBV7-2 TRBD1
CASSRQGGGYTF TGTGCCAGCAGTCGGCAGGGTGGTGGCTACACCTTC - TRBJ1-2 TRBV27 -
CASSEGGGPKNIQYF TGTGCCAGCAGTGAAGGAGGGGGCCCCAAAAACATTCAGTACTTC few TRBJ2-4 TRBV25-1 -
CASSSGPPGTDTQYF TGTGCCAGCAGCTCCGGGCCCCCGGGGACAGATACGCAGTATTTT - TRBJ2-3 TRBV5-4 -
CASSIRGDGANVLTF TGCGCCAGCAGCATCCGGGGAGATGGGGCCAACGTCCTGACTTTC - TRBJ2-6 TRBV5-1 -
CASSLIDQMGNYEQYF TGTGCCAGCAGCTTGATTGATCAAATGGGAAACTACGAGCAGTACTTC many TRBJ2-7 TRBV7-9 -
CASSLGLAGNTGELFF TGTGCCAGCAGCCTCGGACTAGCGGGAAACACCGGGGAGCTGTTTTTT many TRBJ2-2 TRBV5-4 TRBD2
CASSQEVGGYEQYF TGCGCCAGCAGCCAAGAAGTTGGCGGCTACGAGCAGTACTTC few TRBJ2-7 TRBV4-3 -
CASSDSPRTSGREATQYF TGCGCCAGCAGTGACTCTCCCCGGACTAGCGGGAGGGAGGCGACCCAGTACTTC - TRBJ2-5 TRBV10-1 TRBD2
CASSYSGRGFYEQYF TGTGCCAGCAGTTACTCCGGACGGGGATTCTACGAGCAGTACTTC - TRBJ2-7 TRBV6-5 -
CASSLRTFSPTAQQETQYF TGTGCCAGCAGCTTAAGGACTTTTAGTCCCACAGCCCAGCAAGAGACCCAGTACTTC few TRBJ2-5 TRBV7-8 -
CASRRSGGSEQFF TGTGCCAGCCGCCGGTCGGGCGGCAGCGAGCAGTTCTTC - TRBJ2-1 TRBV27 -
CATSDYDQETQYF TGTGCCACCAGTGACTACGACCAAGAGACCCAGTACTTC - TRBJ2-5 TRBV24-1 -
CSVESSGYYNEQFF TGCAGCGTTGAAAGTTCTGGATATTACAATGAGCAGTTCTTC many TRBJ2-1 TRBV29-1 -
CASHPGGGGIEAFF TGCGCCAGCCACCCAGGAGGAGGGGGGATTGAAGCTTTCTTT few TRBJ1-1 TRBV5-1 -
CASSLGTSGSSDTQYF TGCGCCAGCAGCTTGGGGACTAGCGGGAGCTCAGATACGCAGTATTTT few TRBJ2-3 TRBV5-1 TRBD2
CASSTGQFATNEKLFF TGTGCCAGCAGCACGGGACAGTTTGCAACTAATGAAAAACTGTTTTTT - TRBJ1-4 TRBV7-9 TRBD1
CASSLEARGTYEQYF TGTGCCAGCAGCTTAGAGGCTAGGGGAACCTACGAGCAGTACTTC few TRBJ2-7 TRBV7-9 -
CATPAAANTGELFF TGTGCCACCCCAGCAGCCGCGAACACCGGGGAGCTGTTTTTT few TRBJ2-2 TRBV19 -
CATSSQRSRRSNEQFF TGTGCCACCAGCAGCCAACGGTCTAGAAGGTCGAATGAGCAGTTCTTC many TRBJ2-1 TRBV15 -
CASSDLGTNEQFF TGCGCCAGCAGTGACCTCGGGACAAATGAGCAGTTCTTC - TRBJ2-1 TRBV10-1 -
CASSPALGVYGYTF TGTGCCAGTAGCCCCGCTCTTGGGGTCTATGGCTACACCTTC - TRBJ1-2 TRBV19 -
CCARFAGTGSTGELFF TGCTGTGCTAGATTTGCCGGGACAGGGAGCACCGGGGAGCTGTTTTTT once TRBJ2-2 TRBV20-1 TRBD1
CASSLEDWGEQFF TGCGCCAGCAGCTTGGAGGATTGGGGTGAGCAGTTCTTC - TRBJ2-1 TRBV5-1 -
CASSSFLAENQPQHF TGTGCCAGCAGTTCGTTTTTGGCAGAGAATCAGCCCCAGCATTTT few TRBJ1-5 TRBV12-3/TRBV12-4 -
CASSYVKETQYF TGTGCCAGCAGTTACGTAAAAGAGACCCAGTACTTC - TRBJ2-5 TRBV6-2/TRBV6-3 -
CASSWTGSSYNSPLHF TGTGCCAGCAGTTGGACAGGGAGCTCCTATAATTCACCCCTCCACTTT - TRBJ1-6 TRBV12-3/TRBV12-4 TRBD1
CSARVATSGYNEQFF TGCAGTGCTAGAGTCGCGACTAGCGGTTACAATGAGCAGTTCTTC few TRBJ2-1 TRBV20-1 TRBD2
CASSLLGTSSYEQYF TGTGCCAGCAGCTTGCTGGGTACCAGCTCCTACGAGCAGTACTTC few TRBJ2-7 TRBV5-6 -
CASSFRLSDTQYF TGTGCCAGCAGCTTTCGCCTATCAGATACGCAGTATTTT - TRBJ2-3 TRBV7-8 -
CASSLGPENNPGELFF TGTGCCAGCAGTTTAGGGCCAGAGAATAATCCCGGGGAGCTGTTTTTT - TRBJ2-2 TRBV28 -
CSAGQGGSTDTQYF TGCAGCGCCGGGCAGGGGGGGAGCACAGATACGCAGTATTTT - TRBJ2-3 TRBV29-1 -
CASREVYRVRSGELFF TGTGCCAGCAGAGAAGTTTACAGGGTTAGGTCCGGGGAGCTGTTTTTT - TRBJ2-2 TRBV6-1 -
CASSFQGRSLEQFF TGTGCCAGCAGCTTTCAGGGGCGGTCATTGGAGCAGTTCTTC few TRBJ2-1 TRBV7-2 -
CASSPRALYEQYF TGTGCCAGCAGTCCTAGGGCCCTCTACGAGCAGTACTTC - TRBJ2-7 TRBV6-1 -
CASSLAQGSAYGYTF TGTGCCAGCAGCTTAGCACAGGGGTCAGCCTATGGCTACACCTTC few TRBJ1-2 TRBV7-2 TRBD1
CASSPPPGVNEQFF TGTGCCAGCTCACCACCTCCGGGAGTGAATGAGCAGTTCTTC many TRBJ2-1 TRBV18 -
CASRPGETVFYGYTF TGTGCCAGTAGGCCCGGGGAGACAGTCTTCTATGGCTACACCTTC few TRBJ1-2 TRBV19 -
CASSLEGGSGDTQYF TGTGCCAGCAGCTTAGAAGGCGGTTCGGGAGATACGCAGTATTTT - TRBJ2-3 TRBV7-2 -
CASSRDGGPGELFF TGTGCCAGCAGCAGAGATGGGGGCCCCGGGGAGCTGTTTTTT few TRBJ2-2 TRBV7-2 -
CASSQETGAYEQYF TGCGCCAGCAGCCAGGAAACAGGGGCCTACGAGCAGTACTTC few TRBJ2-7 TRBV4-3 TRBD1